What follows are 10 T cell receptor beta chains derived from one specimen sequenced in a study of blood T cell repertoires in COVID-19. Profiling relied on immunoSEQ multiplex PCR, and the TCRdb table lists in-frame clones only, not all of them. The sample records about 370,000 clones, approximately 89% being singletons. Sequencing used PBMCs or T cells enriched from blood (not recorded which). The receptor source for this set is a woman in her 30s who had recovered from COVID-19.

V and J are TRBV4-3 and TRBJ2-7; TRBD1 agrees at 12 bases. The CDR3 has 14 residues. The germline V gene has CDR1 LGHNA and CDR2 YSLEER. The V segment lost 6 bases and the J segment 7 bases; nucleotides outside the gene matches: 7. The CDR3 DNA sequence: TGCGCCAGCAGTCGGGGACAGGGGGCGGGTGAGCAGTACTTC. Protein sequence: CASSRGQGAGEQYF.

The chain has TRBV7-2 and TRBJ1-6, with 8 bases that match TRBD1. Losses at the gene ends were 5 bases for V and 14 bases for J; bases not matched to a gene: 14. Germline loops: CDR1 SGHTA, CDR2 FQGNSA. CDR3 size: 15 residues. This CDR3 is CASSPGTVTQGALHF. DNA of the CDR3: TGTGCCAGCAGCCCGGGGACGGTGACACAGGGGGCCCTCCACTTT.

This clone has only a few counts. The chain recombines TRBV28 with TRBJ2-3, with TRBD2 matching 9 bases. The V gene's germline CDR1 is MDHEN and CDR2 SYDVKM. V trimming: 5 bases; J trimming: 3 bases; junction bases outside the gene matches: 12. This CDR3 contains 17 residues. For the CDR3, the DNA is TGTGCCAGCAGTCCGCCCGGTAGCGGGAGTACGACAGATACGCAGTATTTT. Protein: CASSPPGSGSTTDTQYF.

The V call is TRBV5-1, the J call TRBJ2-7; 9 bases match TRBD1. The germline V gene encodes CDR1 SGHRS and CDR2 YFSETQ. The CDR3 length is 16 residues. With V trimmed by 4 bases and J by 5 bases, 13 bases remained unmatched. CDR3 DNA sequence: TGCGCCAGCAGCGTCGGGGGGACAGGGATCGGGCACGAGCAGTACTTC. This gives the protein CASSVGGTGIGHEQYF. Using reference TRBV5-1 and TRBJ2-7 for the parts outside the CDR3, the full variable domain is KAGVTQTPRYLIKTRGQQVTLSCSPISGHRSVSWYQQTPGQGLQFLFEYFSETQRNKGNFPGRFSGRQFSNSRSEMNVSTLELGDSALYLCASSVGGTGIGHEQYFGPGTRLTVT.

This clone was counted a single time. V usage is TRBV3-1 (or the pseudogene TRBV3-2) and J usage is TRBJ2-2; 8 nucleotides line up with TRBD1. The V and J ends lost 4 bases and 2 bases, in that order; junction bases with no gene match: 9. Germline V lookup: CDR1 LGHDT, CDR2 YNNKEL (reference sequence). CDR3 size: 17 residues. CDR3 sequence (DNA): TGTGCCAGCAGCCGAGCAACAGGGGGAGGTAACACCGGGGAGCTGTTTTTT. Residues: CASSRATGGGNTGELFF.

The chain couples TRBV19 to TRBJ1-1; TRBD1 might be the D (6 bases). V was trimmed by 0 bases and J by 1 base, leaving 18 bases between them. The CDR3 is made up of 18 amino acids. Germline CDR1 and CDR2: LNHDA and SQIVND (reference sequence). The CDR3 spells CASSIDATGFSTNTEAFF. The DNA for the CDR3 is TGTGCCAGTAGTATAGATGCAACAGGGTTTAGTACGAACACTGAAGCTTTCTTT.

V gene TRBV7-2 combines with J gene TRBJ1-1, with D perhaps matching TRBD1 (5 bases). V was cut by 2 bases and J by 0 bases, with 10 bases left in between. This CDR3 contains 15 residues. CDR1 SGHTA and CDR2 FQGNSA come from the germline V gene. As DNA, the CDR3 is TGTGCCAGCAGCTTACAGGGAGGCATGAACACTGAAGCTTTCTTT. This codes for CASSLQGGMNTEAFF.

The chain carries TRBV7-9 and TRBJ1-6; 9 positions agree with TRBD1. CDR1 is SEHNR and CDR2 is FQNEAQ in the germline V gene (reference sequence). The CDR3 runs to 15 residues. V lost 5 bases to trimming and J lost 7 bases; unmatched junction nucleotides: 6. The CDR3 DNA reads TGTGCCAGCAGCCCTGGGACAGGGATCAATTCACCCCTCCACTTT. This gives the protein CASSPGTGINSPLHF.

This clone was counted a few times. CDR3 region: CASSAWDRGYYNEQFF. Here the CDR3 DNA reads TGTGCCAGCAGCGCCTGGGACAGGGGTTACTACAATGAGCAGTTCTTC. The chain uses TRBV7-2 and TRBJ2-1, with 10 positions matching TRBD1. V lost 5 bases to trimming and J lost 3 bases; unmatched junction nucleotides: 7. Germline loops: CDR1 SGHTA, CDR2 FQGNSA. The length of the CDR3 is 16 residues.

This chain connects TRBV5-1 to TRBJ2-3; D unresolved. V lost 4 bases to trimming and J lost 1 base, with 10 bases between them. This CDR3 is built from 14 residues. CDR1 is SGHRS, CDR2 YFSETQ, per germline. CDR3 amino acids: CASSPRSGTDTQYF. The DNA for the CDR3 is TGCGCCAGCAGCCCTAGGTCAGGCACAGATACGCAGTATTTT. The whole variable domain, remainder taken from reference TRBV5-1 and TRBJ2-3, is KAGVTQTPRYLIKTRGQQVTLSCSPISGHRSVSWYQQTPGQGLQFLFEYFSETQRNKGNFPGRFSGRQFSNSRSEMNVSTLELGDSALYLCASSPRSGTDTQYFGPGTRLTVL.